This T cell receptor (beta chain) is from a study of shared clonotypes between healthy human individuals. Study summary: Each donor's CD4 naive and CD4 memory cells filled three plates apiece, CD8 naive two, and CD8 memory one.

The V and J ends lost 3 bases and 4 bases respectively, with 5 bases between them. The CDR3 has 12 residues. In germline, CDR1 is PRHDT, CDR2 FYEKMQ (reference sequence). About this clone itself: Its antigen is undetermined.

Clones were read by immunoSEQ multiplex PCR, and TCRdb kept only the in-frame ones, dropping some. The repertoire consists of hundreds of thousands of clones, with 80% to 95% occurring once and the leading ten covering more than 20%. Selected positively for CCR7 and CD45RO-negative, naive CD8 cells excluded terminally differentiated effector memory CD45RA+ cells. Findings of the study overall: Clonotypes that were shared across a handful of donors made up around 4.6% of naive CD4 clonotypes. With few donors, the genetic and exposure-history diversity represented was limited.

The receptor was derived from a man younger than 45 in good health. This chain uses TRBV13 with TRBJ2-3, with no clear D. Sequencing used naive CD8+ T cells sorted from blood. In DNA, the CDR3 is TGTGCCAGCAGCTTTAGTGCAGATACGCAGTATTTT. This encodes CASSFSADTQYF. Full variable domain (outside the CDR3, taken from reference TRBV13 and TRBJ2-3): AAGVIQSPRHLIKEKRETATLKCYPIPRHDTVYWYQQGPGQDPQFLISFYEKMQSDKGSIPDRFSAQQFSDYHSELNMSSLELGDSALYFCASSFSADTQYFGPGTRLTVL.